Each of the 23 T cell receptor beta chains below was sequenced from the same sample in a study of CD8+ T cells in alopecia areata. Following RNA extraction, reverse transcription yielded cDNA that acted as the sequencing template. Repertoires were generated with immunoSEQ multiplex PCR, while TCRdb's copy carries only in-frame clones and drops some. The table lists 140,000 to 150,000 clones, roughly 60% of them singletons. Sample: CD8+ T cells sorted from blood. The receptors here all came from a human donor in good health.

This rearrangement joins TRBV10-2 to TRBJ2-7, with D perhaps matching TRBD2 (6 bases). Germline V CDR1 and CDR2: WSHSY, SAAADI. The V end lost 2 bases, the J end lost 2 bases, and 13 bases lay between the germline ends. This CDR3 comprises 15 residues. The CDR3 nucleotides are TGCGCCAGCAGTGAGGGGCAGGGAGGTCCCTACGAGCAGTACTTC. Amino acids: CASSEGQGGPYEQYF.

The genes are TRBV4-1 and TRBJ2-7, with 7 nucleotides matching TRBD2. The germline V gene has CDR1 MGHRA and CDR2 YSYEKL. V trimming: 9 bases; J trimming: 5 bases; junction bases outside the gene matches: 13. The CDR3 loop spans 14 amino acids. CDR3 DNA: TGCGCCAGTTCCATGGGGAGGGCCCTAGACGAGCAGTACTTC. Encoded protein: CASSMGRALDEQYF.

In this sample, this clone turned up a few times. At one end the junction does not follow the germline gene, possibly because of a read error. The J gene is TRBJ2-5, the V gene TRBV4-1, with 9 positions matching TRBD2. Germline CDR1 is MGHRA and CDR2 is YSYEKL. The CDR3 totals 15 residues. The CDR3 coding sequence is TGTGCCAGCAGCCAAGAGCGGGGGGCTCAAGAGACCCAGTACTTC. Protein: CASSQERGAQETQYF.

The J gene is TRBJ1-2, the V gene TRBV20-1; D unclear. Germline loops: CDR1 DFQATT, CDR2 SNEGSKA (reference sequence). CDR3 length equals 11 residues. Trimming removed 6 bases from V and 2 bases from J, with 7 bases in between. The CDR3: CSAPLNYGYTF. In nucleotides, the CDR3 is TGCAGTGCACCTCTGAACTATGGCTACACCTTC.

The chain employs TRBV29-1 and TRBJ1-1; maybe TRBD1 (5 bases). The germline V and J ends were trimmed by 8 bases and 5 bases, with 15 bases remaining between them. This CDR3 comprises 12 residues. CDR1 is SQVTM and CDR2 is ANQGSEA in the germline V gene. Here the CDR3 reads CSIGGGRTEAFF. For the CDR3, the DNA is TGCAGCATCGGGGGGGGTCGGACTGAAGCTTTCTTT. The entire variable domain, with the rest obtained from reference TRBV29-1 and TRBJ1-1, is as follows: SAVISQKPSRDICQRGTSLTIQCQVDSQVTMMFWYRQQPGQSLTLIATANQGSEATYESGFVIDKFPISRPNLTFSTLTVSNMSPEDSSIYLCSIGGGRTEAFFGQGTRLTVV.

This clone occurred once. This chain uses TRBV9 with TRBJ2-6, with D maybe TRBD1 (6 bases). Looked up from germline, CDR1 is SGDLS and CDR2 is YYNGEE. This CDR3 contains 15 residues. V dropped 1 base and J dropped 1 base, with 6 bases sitting between them. The CDR3: CASSVQGSGANVLTF. CDR3 DNA sequence: TGTGCCAGCAGCGTACAGGGGTCTGGGGCCAACGTCCTGACTTTC.

The rearrangement joins TRBV5-1 to TRBJ2-2; D is unclear. The V gene's germline CDR1 is SGHRS and CDR2 YFSETQ. The V end lost 0 bases, the J end lost 8 bases, and 11 bases lay between the germline ends. This CDR3 spans 14 amino acids. DNA of the CDR3: TGCGCCAGCAGCTTGGAAGATCCCCGGGGGGAGCTGTTTTTT. Translation gives CASSLEDPRGELFF.

The rearrangement joins TRBV4-2 to TRBJ2-7; D assignment may be TRBD1 or TRBD2 (6 bases each). Germline-derived CDR1 and CDR2 are LGHNA and YNFKEQ. Deletions cut 0 bases from V and 2 bases from J, with 11 bases between. The length of the CDR3 is 15 residues. The CDR3 is CASSQEARGAYEQYF. CDR3 sequence (DNA): TGTGCCAGCAGCCAAGAGGCTAGGGGGGCCTACGAGCAGTACTTC.

The CDR3 bases are TGTGCCAGCAGCGGGAGACAGGGTAGGATAAGCTCCTACAATGAGCAGTTCTTC. Encoded protein: CASSGRQGRISSYNEQFF. The gene calls are TRBV5-6 and TRBJ2-1, with 7 bases aligning to TRBD1. CDR3 length: 18 residues. Trimming at V came to 4 bases and at J to 0 bases, leaving 13 bases not matched to a gene. Germline V lookup: CDR1 SGHDT, CDR2 YYEEEE.

This chain links TRBV2 with TRBJ2-3; tentatively, D is TRBD1 (6 bases). Germline CDR1 reads SNHLY; CDR2 reads FYNNEI. With 4 bases removed from V and 0 bases from J, the gap between germline ends came to 17 bases. The CDR3 sequence is 17 residues long. CDR3 protein: CASSGTGTRRSTDTQYF. CDR3 nucleotide sequence: TGTGCCAGCAGTGGGACGGGGACACGGAGGAGCACAGATACGCAGTATTTT.

The chain is built from TRBV6-6 and TRBJ2-1; D is perhaps TRBD1 (5 bases). The V and J ends lost 4 bases and 8 bases respectively, with 18 bases between them. The CDR3 contains 15 residues. Germline V gives CDR1 MNHNY, CDR2 SVGAGI (reference sequence). The CDR3 nucleotides are TGTGCCAGCAGTTTCCCCGGAAGGGAAGGGGATGAGCAGTTCTTC. It yields the protein CASSFPGREGDEQFF.

This clone turned up a few times. The chain has TRBV19 and TRBJ1-4; D gene uncertain. V lost 3 bases and J lost 4, with 9 bases in between. The CDR3 is 14 amino acids. The germline V gene encodes CDR1 LNHDA and CDR2 SQIVND (reference sequence). CDR3 sequence (DNA): TGTGCCAGTAGTATCACGACGGTTAATGAAAAACTGTTTTTT. Its translation: CASSITTVNEKLFF.

CDR3 in DNA: TGTGCCAGCAGCTCAAGCGGCTCTCCCTCCTACGAGCAGTACTTC. Protein sequence: CASSSSGSPSYEQYF. This chain joins TRBV11-2 and TRBJ2-7, with a tentative D call TRBD2 (5 bases). Germline-derived CDR1 and CDR2 are SGHAT and FQNNGV. Trimming removed 4 bases from V and 0 bases from J, with 13 bases in between. CDR3 length equals 15 residues.

The rearrangement links TRBV9 to TRBJ2-6; the D gene is possibly TRBD1 (6 bases). V lost 6 bases to trimming and J lost 3 bases, with 19 bases between them. CDR3 length: 17 amino acids. Germline values: CDR1 SGDLS, CDR2 YYNGEE. The CDR3 DNA is TGTGCCAGCAAAGCAGAACAGGGTGCATTTGGGGCCAACGTCCTGACTTTC. This sequence encodes CASKAEQGAFGANVLTF.

The rearrangement uses TRBV5-1 and TRBJ1-1; TRBD1 matches at 9 bases. The CDR3 length is 18 residues. V trimming: 1 base; J trimming: 5 bases; junction bases outside the gene matches: 15. From germline, CDR1 is SGHRS and CDR2 YFSETQ. The CDR3 region has the DNA TGCGCCAGCAGCTTGAGTTTTGAGTCGGGACAGGGAAGGACTGAAGCTTTCTTT. It codes for CASSLSFESGQGRTEAFF.

The sample holds a few counts of this clone. This chain joins TRBV29-1 and TRBJ2-3; 9 nucleotides agree with TRBD2. V lost 4 bases to trimming and J lost 4 bases; unmatched junction nucleotides: 12. The CDR3 extends over 16 amino acids. In germline, CDR1 is SQVTM, CDR2 ANQGSEA. The CDR3 here is CSVAGVAGVIADTQYF. CDR3 DNA: TGCAGCGTTGCTGGAGTAGCGGGAGTGATCGCAGATACGCAGTATTTT.

This chain joins TRBV27 and TRBJ1-1, with no clear D. The CDR3 runs to 15 residues. V dropped 1 base and J dropped 1 base, with 10 bases sitting between them. Germline-derived CDR1 and CDR2 are MNHEY and SMNVEV (reference sequence). DNA for the CDR3: TGTGCCAGCAGTTTATATGGGGAGGCGAACACTGAAGCTTTCTTT. It yields the protein CASSLYGEANTEAFF.

V and J are TRBV13 and TRBJ2-1; D possibly corresponds to TRBD1 (5 bases). Germline loops: CDR1 PRHDT, CDR2 FYEKMQ (reference sequence). This CDR3 is built from 13 residues. V was trimmed by 5 bases and J by 9 bases, leaving 14 bases between them. In DNA, the CDR3 is TGTGCCAGCAGCACCCAGGGAAGGGCTGAGCAGTTCTTC. As protein: CASSTQGRAEQFF.

This clone occurred a few times. The rearrangement links TRBV29-1 to TRBJ2-1, with TRBD1 identical over 9 bases. Germline trimming cut 0 bases from V and 6 bases from J; bases unmatched to any gene: 15. This CDR3 comprises 18 residues. CDR1 is SQVTM and CDR2 is ANQGSEA in the germline V gene. DNA of the CDR3: TGCAGCGTTGAAGATCGAAGGAGAGGACAGGGGATTGGCAATGAGCAGTTCTTC. Encoded protein: CSVEDRRRGQGIGNEQFF.

This clone has just a few counts. This rearrangement joins TRBV7-9 to TRBJ2-3, with 9 bases fitting TRBD2. This CDR3 is built from 16 residues. V shed 6 bases, J shed 2 bases, and the junction held 9 bases outside the gene matches. CDR1 is SEHNR, CDR2 FQNEAQ, per germline (reference sequence). CDR3 protein: CASRPTSGLYTDTQYF. In DNA form, the CDR3 reads TGTGCCAGCAGACCTACTAGCGGGCTGTACACAGATACGCAGTATTTT.

The chain recombines TRBV27 with TRBJ2-1; a weak D match, TRBD2 (5 bases). V dropped 7 bases and J dropped 0 bases, with 10 bases sitting between them. The CDR3 spans 14 residues. The germline CDR1 and CDR2 sequences are MNHEY and SMNVEV (reference sequence). The CDR3 region is CASKSGISYNEQFF. Written as DNA, the CDR3 is TGTGCCAGCAAAAGCGGTATCTCCTACAATGAGCAGTTCTTC.

This clone was found many times. This chain joins TRBV19 and TRBJ1-3, with D possibly being TRBD1 (5 bases). The CDR3 contains 16 residues. V lost 8 bases and J lost 8, with 25 bases in between. The germline V gene encodes CDR1 LNHDA and CDR2 SQIVND (reference sequence). This CDR3 reads CASSFLNRRPEDTIYF. In nucleotides, the CDR3 is TGTGCCAGTTCATTTTTAAACAGGAGACCTGAGGACACCATATATTTT.

The genes are TRBV2 and TRBJ2-7, with 7 bases that match TRBD2. The CDR3 has 13 amino acids. J gave up 5 bases and V 7 bases, and 8 bases lay outside the gene matches. Looked up from germline, CDR1 is SNHLY and CDR2 is FYNNEI. CDR3 DNA: TGTGCCAGCAAGCACGAGGCGGGGGACGAGCAGTACTTC. Encoded protein: CASKHEAGDEQYF.